Included here is one T cell receptor (beta chain) sequence, with context. In the authors' methods: The authors estimated nucleated cell counts from reference gene primer amplification. The table came from immunoSEQ multiplex PCR; TCRdb's copy has only in-frame clones and leaves some out. The V and J calls and clone size were taken over from that table, and D and trimming were inferred from the DNA. Of around 220,000 clones listed, about 88% are singletons. These data come from a study of blood T cell repertoires in COVID-19. CDR1 is SGHNT and CDR2 is YYREEE in the germline V gene (reference sequence). The CDR3 totals 14 residues. V lost 4 bases and J 5 bases, leaving 12 bases between the germline ends.

This clonotype was obtained from a woman between 45 and 65 years old with COVID-19, enrolled during active disease. The chain is built from TRBV5-4 and TRBJ1-4; D possibly corresponds to TRBD1 (6 bases). Input material: peripheral blood. The CDR3 region is CASSPQGPNEKLFF. The DNA for the CDR3 is TGTGCCAGCAGCCCTCAGGGGCCCAATGAAAAACTGTTTTTT.